These 4 T cell receptor beta chains originate from one sample sequenced in a study of T cells in Graves' hyperthyroidism and ophthalmopathy. Amplification targeted TCR beta CDR3 regions from RNA transcripts. During a first-round RT-PCR of the TCR CDR3, the HTBI primer set was used. TCRdb recomputed calls from the multiplex PCR reads with MiXCR, one row per CDR3 protein. The table has a few hundred thousand distinct CDR3 sequences, 40% to 55% seen once; the top ten hold roughly 8.2%. Source material: peripheral blood or thyroid tissue (not recorded which). Source of these receptors: a woman aged 18-29 years with Graves' hyperthyroidism.

The V call is TRBV29-1, the J call TRBJ2-2; 8 positions agree with TRBD2. The ends lost 6 bases at V and 0 bases at J; junction bases unmatched: 9. The germline gives CDR1 SQVTM, CDR2 ANQGSEA. The CDR3 is 16 residues long. In nucleotides, the CDR3 is TGCAGCGTCGGGGGGTTAGCGGGACCGAACACCGGGGAGCTGTTTTTT. It encodes CSVGGLAGPNTGELFF.

The table lists this clonotype with a few counts. The CDR3 DNA reads as TGTGCCAGCAGCTTGGACAGCCTTAACTATGGCTACACCTTC. Its protein product is CASSLDSLNYGYTF. V is TRBV7-2 and J is TRBJ1-2; a possible D gene is TRBD1 (6 bases). CDR3 length: 14 amino acids. The V end lost 3 bases, the J end lost 1 base, and 9 bases lay between the germline ends. Germline V CDR1 and CDR2: SGHTA, FQGNSA.

The chain recombines TRBV7-9 with TRBJ2-3, with TRBD1 identical over 7 bases. The germline gives CDR1 SEHNR, CDR2 FQNEAQ (reference sequence). The V gene end was trimmed by 4 bases and the J gene end by 6 bases; junction bases not matched to a gene: 19. CDR3 size: 18 residues. The CDR3 sequence is CASSSLIGRRQGTDTQYF. CDR3 in DNA: TGTGCCAGCAGCTCATTAATCGGTAGGAGACAGGGAACTGATACGCAGTATTTT.

The chain employs TRBV24-1 and TRBJ2-6; D may correspond to TRBD1 or TRBD2 (5 bases each). Trimming left V 5 bases short and J 13 bases short, with 17 bases between. The germline CDR1 and CDR2 sequences are KGHDR and SFDVKD. The CDR3 length is 14 residues. The CDR3 loop is CATSVTFWDDVLTF. DNA for the CDR3: TGTGCCACCAGTGTCACCTTTTGGGACGATGTCCTGACTTTC.